Listed below are T cell receptor beta chains from one sample, sequenced in a study of OX40 agonist ivuxolimab in advanced cancers. Sequencing used immunoSEQ multiplex PCR; TCRdb keeps in-frame clones, though not all of them. The sample includes roughly 100,000 clones, nearly 90% seen only once; the top ten take around 0.16%. Sequenced material: CD4+ or CD8+ T cells sorted from blood, taken in a trial of the OX40 agonist ivuxolimab. Source of these receptors: an adult with an advanced solid tumor such as melanoma, head and neck, liver or kidney cancer. CDR3s include the opening cysteine and the closing phenylalanine or tryptophan. Fields, in order: CDR3 length, clone size, D gene, J gene, V gene, CDR3 protein, CDR3 DNA. The D gene is left open where the match is weak. Clone size appears in some rows only: once, few, many, or a class for an expanded clone.

length: 15
size: few
D: .
J: TRBJ1-5
V: TRBV6-1
CDR3: CASDPVLRGNQPQHF
DNA: TGTGCCAGCGACCCAGTGCTAAGGGGCAATCAGCCCCAGCATTTT

length: 14
size: few
D: .
J: TRBJ1-1
V: TRBV4-1
CDR3: CASSQQQGVTEAFF
DNA: TGCGCCAGCAGCCAGCAACAGGGTGTAACTGAAGCTTTCTTT

length: 15
size: .
D: .
J: TRBJ2-1
V: TRBV5-1
CDR3: CASSFGGGVYNEQFF
DNA: TGCGCCAGCAGCTTTGGAGGGGGGGTTTACAATGAGCAGTTCTTC

length: 15
size: .
D: TRBD2
J: TRBJ2-7
V: TRBV5-1
CDR3: CASSLDSGKVYEQYF
DNA: TGCGCCAGCAGCTTGGATAGCGGGAAAGTCTACGAGCAGTACTTC

length: 15
size: once
D: TRBD2
J: TRBJ2-2
V: TRBV7-9
CDR3: CASSFTSENTGELFF
DNA: TGTGCCAGCAGCTTTACTAGCGAGAACACCGGGGAGCTGTTTTTT

length: 14
size: .
D: .
J: TRBJ2-7
V: TRBV15
CDR3: CATSRDFRGHEQYF
DNA: TGTGCCACCAGCAGAGATTTCAGGGGCCACGAGCAGTACTTC

length: 16
size: .
D: TRBD1
J: TRBJ2-2
V: TRBV5-1
CDR3: CASSLFVTGGSGELFF
DNA: TGCGCCAGCAGCTTGTTTGTGACAGGGGGATCCGGGGAGCTGTTTTTT

length: 14
size: .
D: .
J: TRBJ2-7
V: TRBV11-2
CDR3: CASSLGAGPYEQYF
DNA: TGTGCCAGCAGCTTAGGGGCGGGACCGTACGAGCAGTACTTC

length: 12
size: .
D: TRBD2
J: TRBJ2-3
V: TRBV29-1
CDR3: CSVGLAMDTQYF
DNA: TGCAGCGTTGGACTAGCGATGGATACGCAGTATTTT

length: 13
size: few
D: .
J: TRBJ1-2
V: TRBV19
CDR3: CATLDGTSYGYTF
DNA: TGTGCCACCCTCGATGGGACAAGCTATGGCTACACCTTC

length: 15
size: .
D: TRBD2
J: TRBJ2-7
V: TRBV6-5
CDR3: CASSSGRLAGVEQYF
DNA: TGTGCCAGCAGTTCGGGCAGACTAGCGGGAGTCGAGCAGTACTTC

length: 16
size: once
D: .
J: TRBJ1-3
V: TRBV5-1
CDR3: CASSLDGHHSGNTIYF
DNA: TGCGCCAGCAGCCTCGACGGTCACCACTCTGGAAACACCATATATTTT

length: 13
size: .
D: .
J: TRBJ2-3
V: TRBV5-4
CDR3: CASSLAGGDTQYF
DNA: TGTGCCAGCAGCTTGGCTGGTGGAGATACGCAGTATTTT

length: 17
size: .
D: .
J: TRBJ2-7
V: TRBV5-1
CDR3: CASSLATLSRSAYEQYF
DNA: TGCGCCAGCAGCTTGGCGACGCTAAGCAGGAGCGCCTACGAGCAGTACTTC

length: 13
size: .
D: .
J: TRBJ1-1
V: TRBV4-2
CDR3: CASSAHRGSEAFF
DNA: TGTGCCAGCAGCGCACACCGGGGATCTGAAGCTTTCTTT

length: 14
size: .
D: .
J: TRBJ2-2
V: TRBV11-2
CDR3: CASSLIRGIGELFF
DNA: TGTGCCAGCAGCTTAATTCGCGGGATTGGCGAGCTGTTTTTT

length: 16
size: .
D: .
J: TRBJ2-7
V: TRBV7-2
CDR3: CASSSSGLLPTYEQYF
DNA: TGTGCCAGCAGCTCCTCGGGACTTCTCCCCACCTACGAGCAGTACTTC

length: 14
size: .
D: .
J: TRBJ2-1
V: TRBV9
CDR3: CASSVGPTYNEQFF
DNA: TGTGCCAGCAGCGTCGGACCGACCTACAATGAGCAGTTCTTC

length: 17
size: .
D: TRBD1
J: TRBJ2-7
V: TRBV4-1
CDR3: CASSRQEPGQGGYEQYF
DNA: TGCGCCAGCAGCCGACAAGAACCGGGACAGGGGGGGTACGAGCAGTACTTC

length: 16
size: .
D: .
J: TRBJ1-5
V: TRBV27
CDR3: CASSFGGRVGNQPQHF
DNA: TGTGCCAGCAGTTTTGGGGGCAGAGTTGGGAATCAGCCCCAGCATTTT

length: 18
size: .
D: TRBD2
J: TRBJ2-1
V: TRBV19
CDR3: CASSIRGGFGLEKNEQFF
DNA: TGTGCCAGTAGTATACGGGGGGGTTTCGGACTAGAGAAGAATGAGCAGTTCTTC

length: 16
size: .
D: .
J: TRBJ1-5
V: TRBV7-8
CDR3: CASSLEGGYSNQPQHF
DNA: TGTGCCAGCAGCTTAGAGGGAGGGTATAGCAATCAGCCCCAGCATTTT

length: 10
size: .
D: .
J: TRBJ1-4
V: TRBV29-1
CDR3: CSAGDEKLFF
DNA: TGCAGCGCAGGAGATGAAAAACTGTTTTTT

length: 14
size: .
D: TRBD1
J: TRBJ2-3
V: TRBV9
CDR3: CASSERQGSDTQYF
DNA: TGTGCCAGCAGCGAGAGACAGGGGTCAGATACGCAGTATTTT

length: 14
size: .
D: .
J: TRBJ1-2
V: TRBV11-3
CDR3: CASSLGPDGYGYTF
DNA: TGTGCCAGCAGCCTGGGCCCGGACGGCTATGGCTACACCTTC

length: 15
size: .
D: .
J: TRBJ2-7
V: TRBV18
CDR3: CASSPVGSPLYEQYF
DNA: TGTGCCAGCTCACCCGTCGGCAGCCCTCTCTACGAGCAGTACTTC

length: 12
size: once
D: TRBD1
J: TRBJ1-1
V: TRBV6-5
CDR3: CASSSDRGRAFF
DNA: TGTGCCAGCAGTTCCGACAGGGGGCGAGCTTTCTTT

length: 14
size: .
D: .
J: TRBJ1-1
V: TRBV5-1
CDR3: CASNPEGVNTEAFF
DNA: TGCGCCAGCAATCCCGAGGGAGTGAACACTGAAGCTTTCTTT

length: 14
size: .
D: .
J: TRBJ1-1
V: TRBV25-1
CDR3: CASSGVGRNTEAFF
DNA: TGTGCCAGCAGTGGGGTGGGTAGGAACACTGAAGCTTTCTTT

length: 13
size: few
D: .
J: TRBJ2-4
V: TRBV19
CDR3: CASSRLAGNIQYF
DNA: TGTGCCAGTAGCCGGCTTGCAGGAAACATTCAGTACTTC

length: 13
size: once
D: .
J: TRBJ2-3
V: TRBV10-3
CDR3: CAISAGRGDTQYF
DNA: TGTGCCATCAGTGCCGGGCGCGGAGATACGCAGTATTTT

length: 15
size: .
D: .
J: TRBJ1-6
V: TRBV6-5
CDR3: CASRATSVYNSPLHF
DNA: TGTGCCAGCAGGGCTACTTCGGTCTATAATTCACCCCTCCACTTT

length: 13
size: .
D: .
J: TRBJ1-5
V: TRBV2
CDR3: CASRTDSNQPQHF
DNA: TGTGCCAGCAGGACGGATAGCAATCAGCCCCAGCATTTT

length: 14
size: .
D: .
J: TRBJ2-2
V: TRBV9
CDR3: CASSASHGTGELFF
DNA: TGTGCCAGCAGCGCCTCCCATGGAACCGGGGAGCTGTTTTTT

length: 12
size: once
D: .
J: TRBJ2-1
V: TRBV29-1
CDR3: CSVVRGGGEQFF
DNA: TGCAGCGTTGTCAGGGGTGGGGGTGAGCAGTTCTTC

length: 14
size: .
D: .
J: TRBJ2-2
V: TRBV6-1
CDR3: CASQASRNTGELFF
DNA: TGTGCCAGCCAGGCTAGCAGAAACACCGGGGAGCTGTTTTTT

length: 13
size: .
D: .
J: TRBJ2-2
V: TRBV28
CDR3: CATVKGGTGELFF
DNA: TGTGCAACCGTGAAAGGAGGGACCGGGGAGCTGTTTTTT

length: 15
size: .
D: .
J: TRBJ2-5
V: TRBV7-9
CDR3: CASSPIGQPQETQYF
DNA: TGTGCCAGCAGCCCTATAGGACAGCCTCAAGAGACCCAGTACTTC

length: 16
size: once
D: .
J: TRBJ2-5
V: TRBV2
CDR3: CASSEGRFGLRETQYF
DNA: TGTGCCAGCAGTGAAGGGCGGTTTGGACTTCGGGAGACCCAGTACTTC

length: 13
size: .
D: .
J: TRBJ1-4
V: TRBV28
CDR3: CASKSQGTEKLFF
DNA: TGTGCCAGCAAGAGCCAGGGGACTGAAAAACTGTTTTTT

length: 14
size: .
D: .
J: TRBJ2-7
V: TRBV6-1
CDR3: CASSAKRAFFEQYF
DNA: TGTGCCAGCAGTGCTAAGCGGGCCTTCTTCGAGCAGTACTTC

length: 13
size: .
D: .
J: TRBJ2-7
V: TRBV6-6
CDR3: CASSYLERGEQYF
DNA: TGTGCCAGCAGTTACCTCGAGAGGGGCGAGCAGTACTTC

length: 11
size: .
D: .
J: TRBJ1-3
V: TRBV20-1
CDR3: CSAKTGNTIYF
DNA: TGCAGTGCGAAGACTGGAAACACCATATATTTT

length: 13
size: .
D: .
J: TRBJ1-5
V: TRBV28
CDR3: CASARVDNQPQHF
DNA: TGTGCCAGCGCCAGGGTAGACAATCAGCCCCAGCATTTT

length: 14
size: .
D: .
J: TRBJ1-5
V: TRBV2
CDR3: CASSLIQGDQPQHF
DNA: TGTGCCAGCAGTCTAATACAGGGTGATCAGCCCCAGCATTTT

length: 15
size: .
D: .
J: TRBJ2-7
V: TRBV2
CDR3: CASSTDPVSSYEQYF
DNA: TGTGCCAGCAGTACTGATCCCGTGAGCTCCTACGAGCAGTACTTC

length: 15
size: .
D: TRBD1
J: TRBJ2-1
V: TRBV6-4
CDR3: CASSGDRGDNNEQFF
DNA: TGTGCCAGCAGTGGGGACAGGGGCGATAACAATGAGCAGTTCTTC

length: 13
size: .
D: TRBD1
J: TRBJ2-7
V: TRBV6-1
CDR3: CASSPGGNYEQYF
DNA: TGTGCCAGCAGCCCAGGGGGTAACTACGAGCAGTACTTC

length: 14
size: .
D: TRBD2
J: TRBJ2-2
V: TRBV7-6
CDR3: CASRGGTNTGELFF
DNA: TGTGCCAGCAGGGGAGGGACCAACACCGGGGAGCTGTTTTTT

length: 14
size: once
D: TRBD1
J: TRBJ1-1
V: TRBV10-3
CDR3: CAISEQGGSTEAFF
DNA: TGTGCCATCAGTGAACAGGGGGGTTCGACTGAAGCTTTCTTT

length: 13
size: few
D: .
J: TRBJ1-2
V: TRBV27
CDR3: CASSLGREYGYTF
DNA: TGTGCCAGCAGTTTAGGCAGGGAGTATGGCTACACCTTC

length: 15
size: .
D: TRBD2
J: TRBJ2-1
V: TRBV5-1
CDR3: CASSVTSGMDYEQFF
DNA: TGCGCCAGCAGCGTGACTAGCGGGATGGATTATGAGCAGTTCTTC

length: 16
size: .
D: TRBD2
J: TRBJ2-1
V: TRBV7-3
CDR3: CASSLTAGGSNNEQFF
DNA: TGTGCCAGCAGCTTAACGGCGGGAGGGTCGAACAATGAGCAGTTCTTC

length: 12
size: .
D: TRBD1
J: TRBJ1-6
V: TRBV6-5
CDR3: CASRYRGSPLHF
DNA: TGTGCCAGCAGGTACAGGGGGTCACCCCTCCACTTT

length: 16
size: .
D: .
J: TRBJ2-3
V: TRBV9
CDR3: CASSVVWGGSTDTQYF
DNA: TGTGCCAGCAGCGTAGTTTGGGGTGGCAGCACAGATACGCAGTATTTT

length: 18
size: .
D: .
J: TRBJ2-3
V: TRBV9
CDR3: CASSPNTPMVRSPDTQYF
DNA: TGTGCCAGCAGCCCCAATACCCCGATGGTGCGGAGTCCAGATACGCAGTATTTT

length: 16
size: .
D: TRBD1
J: TRBJ1-4
V: TRBV5-1
CDR3: CASSLGTGRFNEKLFF
DNA: TGCGCCAGCAGCTTGGGGACAGGTCGATTTAATGAAAAACTGTTTTTT

length: 12
size: .
D: .
J: TRBJ1-1
V: TRBV30
CDR3: CAWSVVRAEAFF
DNA: TGTGCCTGGAGTGTCGTAAGGGCTGAAGCTTTCTTT

length: 14
size: .
D: TRBD1
J: TRBJ1-2
V: TRBV5-4
CDR3: CASSPGQGRVGYTF
DNA: TGTGCCAGCAGCCCTGGACAGGGACGAGTAGGCTACACCTTC